This T cell receptor (beta chain) was identified in a study of a mutant IDH1 vaccine in newly diagnosed glioma. Study information: Patients under treatment included 62.5% males and about 40% females and had a mean age of 40.4 years. Former treatment meant radiotherapy, temozolomide, or both; the majority had gotten both. Study-wide findings and caveats: Across multiple MHC alleles, approximately 93% of patients had vaccine-induced responses.

In the case of this clone: Its matching antigen is unknown.

Clones were read by immunoSEQ multiplex PCR, and TCRdb kept only the in-frame ones, dropping some. The sample records 65,000 to 70,000 clones, approximately 82% being singletons. Time point given: baseline, week 1 (first vaccination visit). As for treatment: pre-vaccination baseline after standard-of-care therapy. Patients carried new grade 3 or 4 IDH1-mutant astrocytomas lacking nuclear ATRX. The length of the CDR3 is 14 residues. Trimming took off 4 bases at V and 4 bases at J, with 12 bases between the two ends. Germline values: CDR1 SGHNT, CDR2 YYREEE (reference sequence). This sequence originates from a woman between 18 and 30 years old with glioma. Some clones in this sample may be carry-over from other donors' samples. This sequence joins TRBV5-4 and TRBJ1-3; D might be TRBD1 (6 bases). The material sequenced was peripheral blood mononuclear cells (PBMCs), taken from a glioma patient treated with radiotherapy, temozolomide or both. The CDR3 is CASSQQGVGNTIYF. Written as DNA, the CDR3 is TGTGCCAGCAGCCAACAGGGCGTCGGAAACACCATATATTTT.